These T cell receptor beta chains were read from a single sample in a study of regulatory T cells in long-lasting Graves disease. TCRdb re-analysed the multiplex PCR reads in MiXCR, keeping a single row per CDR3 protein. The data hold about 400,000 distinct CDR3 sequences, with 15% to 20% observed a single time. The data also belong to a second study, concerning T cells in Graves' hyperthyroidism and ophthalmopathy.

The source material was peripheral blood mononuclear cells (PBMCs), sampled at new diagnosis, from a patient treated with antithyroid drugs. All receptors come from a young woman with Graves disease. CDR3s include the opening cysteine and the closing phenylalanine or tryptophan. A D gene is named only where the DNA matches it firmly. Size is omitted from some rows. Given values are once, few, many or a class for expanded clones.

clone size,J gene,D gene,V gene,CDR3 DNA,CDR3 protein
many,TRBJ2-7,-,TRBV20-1,TGCAGTGCTAGAGATCGGGAGTACGAGCAGTACTTC,CSARDREYEQYF
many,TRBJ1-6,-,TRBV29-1,TGCAGCGTTGGCGCACCCGGGGATTCACCCCTCCACTTT,CSVGAPGDSPLHF
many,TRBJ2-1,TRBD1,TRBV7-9,TGTGCCAGCAGCTTAGGGTCCTCGGGACAGATATACAATGAGCAGTTCTTC,CASSLGSSGQIYNEQFF
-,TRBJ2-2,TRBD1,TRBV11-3,TGTGCCAGCAGCTCGTTGACAGGGGCCTTGAACACCGGGGAGCTGTTTTTT,CASSSLTGALNTGELFF
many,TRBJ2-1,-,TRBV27,TGTGCCAGCAGTTTTGCAGGGCTGAGCAATGAGCAGTTCTTC,CASSFAGLSNEQFF
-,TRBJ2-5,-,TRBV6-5,TGTGCCAGCAGTTACTCGGCCTCCAAACAGACCCGGTACTTC,CASSYSASKQTRYF
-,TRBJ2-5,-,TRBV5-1,TGCGCCAGCAGCCCCCTCTGGAGCAGCGAGACCCAGTACTTC,CASSPLWSSETQYF
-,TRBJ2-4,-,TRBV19,TGTGCCAGTAGTGGACTGGCAGGCCCCGGGTCAAACATTCAGTACTTC,CASSGLAGPGSNIQYF
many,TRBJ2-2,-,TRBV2,TGTGCCAGCAAGGGGGTCGGGGAGCTGTTTTTT,CASKGVGELFF
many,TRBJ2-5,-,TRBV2,TGTGCCAGCCGAGTAGGAGAGACCCAGTACTTC,CASRVGETQYF
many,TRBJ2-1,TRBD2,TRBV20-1,TGCAGTGCTAGAGATTTGAGGAGCGGGAGTTTCAATGAGCAGTTCTTC,CSARDLRSGSFNEQFF
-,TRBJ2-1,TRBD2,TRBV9,TGTGCCAGCAGCTCCAGTAGCGGGGGGGCATCTGAGCAGTTCTTC,CASSSSSGGASEQFF
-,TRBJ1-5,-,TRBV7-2,TGTGCCAGCAGCATTCAGGGTACCGGCAATCAGCCCCAGCATTTT,CASSIQGTGNQPQHF
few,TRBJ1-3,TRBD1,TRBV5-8,TGTGCCAGCAGCGCGGACAGGGGGCCCGGAAACACCATATATTTT,CASSADRGPGNTIYF
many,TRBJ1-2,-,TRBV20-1,TGCAGTGCAACGATACCAGGGGCAGTGTCCTCTGGCTACACCTTC,CSATIPGAVSSGYTF
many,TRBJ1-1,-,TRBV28,TGTGCCAGCAGTTTGTTTGGGTCCTTAGAAGCTTTCTTT,CASSLFGSLEAFF
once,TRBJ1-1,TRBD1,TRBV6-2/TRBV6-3,TGTGCCAGCAGTCCGTCGGGACAGGGGGCGGAGACCACTGAAGCTTTCTTT,CASSPSGQGAETTEAFF